One and the same sample provided the 29 T cell receptor beta chains below, sequenced in a study of blood T cell repertoires in COVID-19. Data came from immunoSEQ multiplex PCR; TCRdb stores just in-frame clones and leaves some out. The sample has about 98,000 clones, around 73% seen once. Input material: peripheral blood. The receptor set was obtained from a man in his sixties with active or convalescent COVID-19.

The chain has TRBV7-2 and TRBJ2-1; 8 positions agree with TRBD2. CDR1 SGHTA and CDR2 FQGNSA come from the germline V gene. This CDR3 is 15 amino acids long. V shed 5 bases and J 0 bases; nucleotides not matched to a gene: 3. CDR3 in DNA: TGTGCCAGCAGCCCGAGCGGGGGCTCCTACAATGAGCAGTTCTTC. Its translation is CASSPSGGSYNEQFF. Complete variable domain (other parts from reference TRBV7-2 and TRBJ2-1): GAGVSQSPSNKVTEKGKDVELRCDPISGHTALYWYRQSLGQGLEFLIYFQGNSAPDKSGLPSDRFSAERTGGSVSTLTIQRTQQEDSAVYLCASSPSGGSYNEQFFGPGTRLTVL.

The chain joins TRBV7-2 to TRBJ2-3; 10 nucleotides agree with TRBD2. Germline CDR1 is SGHTA and CDR2 is FQGNSA. This CDR3 has 17 amino acids. After removal of 1 base from V and 2 bases from J, the junction contained 6 bases not matched to a gene. The CDR3 loop is CASSLEKLAGVTDTQYF. The CDR3 DNA follows: TGTGCCAGCAGCTTAGAAAAGCTAGCGGGAGTCACAGATACGCAGTATTTT.

The chain has TRBV19 and TRBJ1-5; the D is unclear. Germline loops: CDR1 LNHDA, CDR2 SQIVND (reference sequence). V shed 2 bases and J shed 3 bases, with 5 bases lying between them. The CDR3 is 13 amino acids. The CDR3 DNA follows: TGTGCCAGTAGTATAACAGACAATCAGCCCCAGCATTTT. Protein: CASSITDNQPQHF.

The chain links TRBV13 to TRBJ2-3; 12 nucleotides match TRBD2. V lost 5 bases and J lost 4; bases outside the gene matches: 4. Germline-derived CDR1 and CDR2 are PRHDT and FYEKMQ (reference sequence). This CDR3 is 15 amino acids long. For the CDR3, the DNA is TGTGCCAGCAGCCCGACTAGCGGGAGCCCAGATACGCAGTATTTT. Its translation: CASSPTSGSPDTQYF.

This sequence joins TRBV7-9 and TRBJ1-1, with 7 bases that match TRBD1. The CDR3 sequence is 12 residues long. Unmatched junction bases numbered 3, after V lost 4 bases and J lost 7 bases. Germline V gene data show CDR1 as SEHNR and CDR2 as FQNEAQ (reference sequence). This CDR3 is CASSYDRVEAFF. The CDR3 coding sequence is TGTGCCAGCAGCTACGACAGGGTTGAAGCTTTCTTT.

This clone turned up a few times. The chain employs TRBV6-5 and TRBJ2-2, with 7 bases that match TRBD2. CDR1 MNHEY and CDR2 SVGAGI come from the germline V gene. Trimming took 0 bases from V and 5 from J; bases not matched to a gene: 6. The CDR3 extends over 16 amino acids. CDR3 in DNA: TGTGCCAGCAGTTACTCGTCTCTAGCGGTGACCGGGGAGCTGTTTTTT. Residues: CASSYSSLAVTGELFF.

The chain uses TRBV9 and TRBJ1-2, with 9 bases aligning to TRBD1. CDR3 length: 17 residues. Germline V gene lookup returns CDR1 SGDLS and CDR2 YYNGEE. After removal of 4 bases from V and 0 bases from J, the junction contained 10 bases not matched to a gene. CDR3 residues: CASSPQTGGVANYGYTF. DNA of the CDR3: TGTGCCAGCAGCCCCCAGACAGGGGGAGTAGCTAACTATGGCTACACCTTC.

This clone was seen many times. A junction end diverges from the germline sequence, so it may reflect a read error. This sequence joins TRBV10-3 and TRBJ2-2; TRBD1 matches 12 bases. The CDR3 has 15 residues. Germline CDR1 reads ENHRY; CDR2 reads SYGVKD. CDR3 sequence reads: CAIRGQGAKTGELFF. Written as DNA, the CDR3 is TGTGCCATCAGGGGACAGGGGGCGAAAACCGGGGAGCTGTTTTTT.

The chain links TRBV4-1 to TRBJ1-2; possibly TRBD1 for D (5 bases). The CDR3 loop spans 15 amino acids. Deletions cut 2 bases from V and 0 bases from J, with 10 bases between. Looked up from germline, CDR1 is MGHRA and CDR2 is YSYEKL. The CDR3 spells CASSQLGTPNYGYTF. The CDR3 bases are TGCGCCAGCAGCCAACTAGGGACTCCTAACTATGGCTACACCTTC.

V and J are TRBV4-1 and TRBJ2-4, with TRBD2 identical over 12 bases. CDR3 length: 22 residues. Germline CDR1 and CDR2: MGHRA and YSYEKL. The V segment lost 4 bases and the J segment 1 base; nucleotides outside the gene matches: 20. The CDR3 bases are TGCGCCAGCAGCCGCCCGAGGGGGCTAGCGGGAGGGCCTGATAGGGCCAAAAACATTCAGTACTTC. Translated: CASSRPRGLAGGPDRAKNIQYF.

J is TRBJ1-6 and V is TRBV14, with a possible D match to TRBD1 (6 bases). CDR1 and CDR2 (germline): SGHDN, FVKESK. V lost 4 bases, J lost 10 bases, and 14 bases lay in between. The CDR3 is 14 residues long. The CDR3 nucleotides are TGTGCCAGCAGCCGGGACATAGGAGGATCACCCCTCCACTTT. Its protein product is CASSRDIGGSPLHF.

The chain uses TRBV6-5 and TRBJ1-6; the D gene is possibly TRBD1 (5 bases). Trimming left V 6 bases short and J 11 bases short, with 14 bases between. CDR1 is MNHEY and CDR2 is SVGAGI in the germline V gene. The CDR3 is 13 residues long. The CDR3 region has the DNA TGTGCCAGCAGCCCCGGGGGAAGGGCACCCCTCCACTTT. Translation: CASSPGGRAPLHF.

This rearrangement joins TRBV11-1 to TRBJ2-1, with a possible D match to TRBD1 (6 bases). The CDR3 contains 16 residues. The germline V and J ends were trimmed by 5 bases and 0 bases, with 14 bases remaining between them. In germline, CDR1 is SGHAT, CDR2 FQDESV (reference sequence). DNA of the CDR3: TGTGCCAGCAGCCCTGGACAGCTTCTCTCCTACAATGAGCAGTTCTTC. Protein: CASSPGQLLSYNEQFF.

CDR3 DNA: TGTGCCAGCAGCCGAGGGGGGGACGGAAATAATTCACCCCTCCACTTT. Protein product: CASSRGGDGNNSPLHF. The chain has TRBV7-6 and TRBJ1-6; perhaps TRBD1 as D (6 bases). The length of the CDR3 is 16 residues. Germline CDR1 SGHVS, CDR2 FNYEAQ. V was cut by 5 bases and J by 5 bases, with 16 bases left in between.

The rearrangement uses TRBV27 and TRBJ1-5; 8 bases map to TRBD1. V shed 6 bases, J shed 8 bases, and the junction held 6 bases outside the gene matches. Germline CDR1 MNHEY, CDR2 SMNVEV (reference sequence). This CDR3 is built from 13 residues. The CDR3 sequence: CASRGAGGKPQHF. CDR3 bases: TGTGCCAGCAGGGGGGCAGGGGGCAAGCCCCAGCATTTT.

J is TRBJ1-1 and V is TRBV3-1 (or the pseudogene TRBV3-2), with a tentative D call TRBD1 (6 bases). The CDR3 is 14 residues long. CDR1 LGHDT and CDR2 YNNKEL come from the germline V gene (reference sequence). V dropped 1 base and J dropped 7 bases, with 13 bases sitting between them. CDR3 in DNA: TGTGCCAGCAGCCAAGGACAGGCGGAAGGTGAAGCTTTCTTT. It encodes CASSQGQAEGEAFF.

The chain recombines TRBV24-1 with TRBJ2-1, with 16 bases lining up with TRBD2. There are 20 residues in the CDR3. Germline V CDR1 and CDR2: KGHDR, SFDVKD. Trimming removed 3 bases from V and 0 bases from J; junction bases left unmatched: 7. CDR3 residues: CATSDPGTSGRASSYNEQFF. In nucleotides, the CDR3 is TGTGCCACCAGTGATCCCGGGACTAGCGGGAGGGCGAGCTCCTACAATGAGCAGTTCTTC.

This clone was recorded a few times. The V and J genes are TRBV27 and TRBJ2-2; 8 bases fit TRBD2. CDR1 is MNHEY and CDR2 is SMNVEV in the germline V gene (reference sequence). This CDR3 has 15 amino acids. Germline trimming cut 5 bases from V and 6 bases from J; bases unmatched to any gene: 8. The CDR3 is CASSRSGSRAGELFF. The CDR3 DNA reads TGTGCCAGCAGTAGGAGCGGGAGTAGGGCCGGGGAGCTGTTTTTT.

The V gene is TRBV30, the J gene TRBJ2-2, with 7 bases matching TRBD2. After removal of 4 bases from V and 5 bases from J, the junction contained 4 bases not matched to a gene. This CDR3 has 13 residues. Germline loops: CDR1 GTSNPN, CDR2 SVGIG (reference sequence). CDR3 sequence: CAWKKGGTGELFF. CDR3 sequence (DNA): TGTGCCTGGAAGAAGGGAGGGACCGGGGAGCTGTTTTTT.

The V call is TRBV6-5, the J call TRBJ2-1; 9 nucleotides match TRBD2. This CDR3 has 14 residues. Unmatched junction bases numbered 6, after V lost 6 bases and J lost 6 bases. Germline V gene sequence: CDR1 MNHEY, CDR2 SVGAGI. CDR3 DNA: TGTGCCAGCAGCCGAGGACTAGCGAGCAATGAGCAGTTCTTC. Translated, it gives CASSRGLASNEQFF.

This rearrangement joins TRBV5-6 to TRBJ2-2; the match to TRBD2 covers 9 bases. Germline assignment: CDR1 SGHDT and CDR2 YYEEEE. The CDR3 loop spans 17 amino acids. With 2 bases clipped from V and 0 bases from J, the junction kept 5 bases outside the gene matches. CDR3 residues: CASSFILAGTNTGELFF. CDR3 coding DNA: TGTGCCAGCAGCTTTATCCTAGCGGGGACGAACACCGGGGAGCTGTTTTTT. Combining the CDR3 with reference TRBV5-6 and TRBJ2-2 gives the whole variable domain DAGVTQSPTHLIKTRGQQVTLRCSPKSGHDTVSWYQQALGQGPQFIFQYYEEEERQRGNFPDRFSGHQFPNYSSELNVNALLLGDSALYLCASSFILAGTNTGELFFGEGSRLTVL.

This sequence joins TRBV5-1 and TRBJ1-2; the D gene is possibly TRBD1 (5 bases). The CDR3 is 14 amino acids. The V gene's germline CDR1 is SGHRS and CDR2 YFSETQ. V lost 4 bases and J lost 1, with 11 bases in between. The CDR3 protein is CASSPQGFNYGYTF. CDR3 sequence (DNA): TGCGCCAGCAGCCCGCAGGGATTTAACTATGGCTACACCTTC.

CDR3 loop: CASSQDPGGMGKLFF. The CDR3, as DNA: TGCGCCAGCAGCCAAGATCCTGGCGGTATGGGAAAACTGTTTTTT. The V and J genes are TRBV4-1 and TRBJ1-4; D remains unclear. Germline loops: CDR1 MGHRA, CDR2 YSYEKL. The CDR3 has 15 residues. V lost 0 bases to trimming and J lost 10 bases, with 15 bases between them.

The rearrangement joins TRBV5-5 to TRBJ2-1; 9 bases are a match to TRBD1. Germline V gene sequence: CDR1 SGHKS, CDR2 YYEKEE (reference sequence). The CDR3 runs to 15 residues. V lost 6 bases to trimming and J lost 8 bases; unmatched junction nucleotides: 12. As DNA, the CDR3 is TGTGCCAGCATTCCGCCAGACAGGGGGGTTGATGAGCAGTTCTTC. Its protein product is CASIPPDRGVDEQFF.

This clone came up many times. This chain joins TRBV12-3 or TRBV12-4 and TRBJ2-5, with 11 bases that match TRBD2. The CDR3 has 12 residues. V trimming: 7 bases; J trimming: 5 bases; junction bases outside the gene matches: 0. CDR3 sequence (DNA): TGTGCCAGCACTAGCGGGAGGGAGACCCAGTACTTC. Protein sequence: CASTSGRETQYF.

This chain joins TRBV5-1 and TRBJ2-1, with a possible D match to TRBD1 (6 bases). This CDR3 is 14 amino acids long. The germline V and J ends were trimmed by 7 bases and 7 bases, with 18 bases remaining between them. Per the germline V gene, CDR1 is SGHRS and CDR2 is YFSETQ. CDR3: CASCHTHRENEQFF. The CDR3 region has the DNA TGCGCCAGCTGCCACACCCACAGGGAGAATGAGCAGTTCTTC.

This clone was seen a few times. V and J are TRBV9 and TRBJ2-5; TRBD2 matches 10 bases. The CDR3 consists of 15 residues. In germline, CDR1 is SGDLS, CDR2 YYNGEE. Trimming took 4 bases from V and 1 from J; bases not matched to a gene: 4. CDR3 region: CASSQAGGPQETQYF. CDR3 bases: TGTGCCAGCAGCCAAGCGGGAGGGCCCCAAGAGACCCAGTACTTC.

The chain is built from TRBV7-9 and TRBJ2-5; D is unclear. The germline gives CDR1 SEHNR, CDR2 FQNEAQ (reference sequence). V lost 5 bases to trimming and J lost 1 base, with 8 bases between them. The CDR3 is made up of 13 amino acids. The CDR3 DNA reads as TGTGCCAGCAGCCCCCCTTCCCAAGAGACCCAGTACTTC. It specifies CASSPPSQETQYF.

The chain carries TRBV29-1 and TRBJ2-1; D is possibly TRBD1 (5 bases). The V and J ends lost 5 bases and 9 bases respectively, with 14 bases between them. There are 12 residues in the CDR3. The V gene's germline CDR1 is SQVTM and CDR2 ANQGSEA. Here the CDR3 reads CSVLGHNVEQFF. DNA of the CDR3: TGCAGCGTTCTAGGACACAATGTTGAGCAGTTCTTC.